This TCR beta chain was sequenced in a study of regulatory T cells in long-lasting Graves disease. Overall study context: The antithyroid drugs taken by newly diagnosed Graves' patients had been used for under 3 months.

Arm-PCR with iRepertoire HTBI primers amplified the CDR3 regions for these TCR beta libraries. TCRdb re-called the multiplex PCR reads with MiXCR, one entry per CDR3 protein. The sample consists of around 250,000 distinct CDR3 sequences, about 20% of them appearing once. CDR1 is LNHDA and CDR2 is SQIVND in the germline V gene (reference sequence). Trimming removed 3 bases at V and 0 bases at J, with 8 bases between. CDR3 length: 14 amino acids. Time point in this sample: newly diagnosed GD, antithyroid drugs for less than 3 months. Preparation of the TCR library used RNA extracted from PBMCs. This clonotype occurred a few times. These data also featured in a second study, about T cells in Graves' hyperthyroidism and ophthalmopathy. That paper notes: The hyperthyroidism patients had all been newly diagnosed, and their disease duration was under 2 months. Their ages ranged from 18 to 65 years. The HTBI set primed first-round TCR CDR3 RT-PCR. The model predicted ophthalmopathy a median around 6.5 months before onset.

The chain combines TRBV19 with TRBJ1-2; D uncertain. This receptor was taken from a woman in her 30s with Graves disease. The source was peripheral blood mononuclear cells (PBMCs), collected at new diagnosis, from a patient treated with antithyroid drugs. CDR3 in DNA: TGTGCCAGTAGTATTAGGAGGTCTAACTATGGCTACACCTTC. This gives the protein CASSIRRSNYGYTF. Using reference TRBV19 and TRBJ1-2 for the parts outside the CDR3, the full variable domain is DGGITQSPKYLFRKEGQNVTLSCEQNLNHDAMYWYRQDPGQGLRLIYYSQIVNDFQKGDIAEGYSVSREKKESFPLTVTSAQKNPTAFYLCASSIRRSNYGYTFGSGTRLTVV.